This TCR beta chain was documented in a study of blood T cell repertoires in COVID-19. Study-level background: COVID-19 samples, acute and convalescent, were from the United States, Italy and Spain. PBMCs, B-cell-depleted T cells, or T cells provided the cDNA or gDNA that made up the material.

In the authors' methods: Nucleated cell counts were estimated from reference gene primer amplification. Assay: immunoSEQ multiplex PCR; the TCRdb copy retains only in-frame clones and omits some. V and J calls and clone size follow that table, whereas D and trimming were derived from the DNA. The data contain about 58,000 clones, roughly 89% of them seen just once; the ten biggest clones take up less than 15%. The V and J ends lost 6 bases and 4 bases, in that order; junction bases with no gene match: 21. Germline V gene data show CDR1 as MNHNY and CDR2 as SVGAGI (reference sequence). The CDR3 covers 19 residues.

Sequencing used peripheral blood. The chain combines TRBV6-6 with TRBJ2-3, with 8 bases lining up with TRBD1. This clonotype originated in a man between 60 and 70 years old with active COVID-19. CDR3 DNA sequence: TGTGCCAGCAGCTTTGACAGGGGCCTAAAGACGGGGGCGGCAGATACGCAGTATTTT. Translation: CASSFDRGLKTGAADTQYF.